The T cell receptor (beta chain) described here comes from a study of CD8+CD57+ T cells in acquired aplastic anemia. Study as a whole: The sorted CD4+ and CD8+ cells yielded an average around 3 ug of DNA.

General observations from the study: A set of more than 25 CD8+ CDR3 sequences was shared between patients and controls, and these sequences appeared highly expressed in patients.

This clonotype was recorded many times. Its specificity is not known. TCR beta VDJ and CDR3 were profiled, and genomic DNA was the template. TCRdb re-derived calls from the reads in MiXCR, one entry per CDR3 protein. This repertoire shows 170,000 or so distinct CDR3 sequences, less than 65% found once; its top ten account for roughly 42%. Sequencing was done on patients that had shown CD8+CD57+ cell expansion by flow cytometry. Blood came from patients not yet given any therapy. This TCR was sampled from a human donor with aplastic anemia. Sequencing input: sorted CD4+, CD8+, or CD8+CD57+ T cells (not recorded which) from PBMCs.

The CDR3 protein is CASTTGTATYEQYF. CDR3 in DNA: TGTGCCAGCACCACAGGGACAGCAACTTACGAGCAGTACTTC. The chain is built from TRBV7-9 and TRBJ2-7; 7 positions match TRBD1. CDR3 length: 14 residues. Germline loops: CDR1 SEHNR, CDR2 FQNEAQ (reference sequence). The V and J ends lost 7 bases and 4 bases, in that order; junction bases with no gene match: 10.